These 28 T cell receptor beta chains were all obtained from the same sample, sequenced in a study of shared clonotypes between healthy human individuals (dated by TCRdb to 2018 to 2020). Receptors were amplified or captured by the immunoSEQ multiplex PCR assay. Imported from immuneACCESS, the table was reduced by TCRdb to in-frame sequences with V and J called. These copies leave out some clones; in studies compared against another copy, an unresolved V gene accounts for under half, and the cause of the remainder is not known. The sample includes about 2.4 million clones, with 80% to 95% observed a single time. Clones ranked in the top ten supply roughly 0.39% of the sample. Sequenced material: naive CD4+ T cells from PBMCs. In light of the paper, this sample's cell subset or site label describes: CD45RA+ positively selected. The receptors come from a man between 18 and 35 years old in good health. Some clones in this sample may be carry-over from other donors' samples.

This CDR3 reads CASSSLAAQETQYF. The CDR3 bases are TGTGCCAGCAGTTCACTAGCGGCTCAAGAGACCCAGTACTTC. The V gene is TRBV2, the J gene TRBJ2-5; 8 bases are a match to TRBD2. After removal of 5 bases from V and 2 bases from J, the junction contained 4 bases not matched to a gene. Germline-derived CDR1 and CDR2 are SNHLY and FYNNEI. The CDR3 extends over 14 amino acids.

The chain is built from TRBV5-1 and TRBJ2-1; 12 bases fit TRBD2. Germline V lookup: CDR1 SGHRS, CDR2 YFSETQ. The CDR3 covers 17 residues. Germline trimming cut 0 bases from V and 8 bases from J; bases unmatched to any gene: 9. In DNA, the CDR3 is TGCGCCAGCAGCTTGGAATCTAGCGGGAGGGCGATGTATGAGCAGTTCTTC. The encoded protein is CASSLESSGRAMYEQFF.

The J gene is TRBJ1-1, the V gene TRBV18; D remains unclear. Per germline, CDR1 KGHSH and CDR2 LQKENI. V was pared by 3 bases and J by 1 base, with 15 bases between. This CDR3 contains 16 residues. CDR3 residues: CASSPFTTLQNTEAFF. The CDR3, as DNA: TGTGCCAGCTCACCCTTTACGACGCTACAGAACACTGAAGCTTTCTTT.

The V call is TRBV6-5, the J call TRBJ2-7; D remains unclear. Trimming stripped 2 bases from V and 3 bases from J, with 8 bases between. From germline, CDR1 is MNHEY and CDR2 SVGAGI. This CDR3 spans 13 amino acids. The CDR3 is CASSYSGDYEQYF. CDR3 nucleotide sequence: TGTGCCAGCAGTTACAGTGGTGACTACGAGCAGTACTTC.

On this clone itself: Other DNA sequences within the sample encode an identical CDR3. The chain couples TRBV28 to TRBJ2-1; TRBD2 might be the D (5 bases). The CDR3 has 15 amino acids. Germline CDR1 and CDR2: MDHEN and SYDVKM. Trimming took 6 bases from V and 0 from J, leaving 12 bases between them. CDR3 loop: CASRSSGSSYNEQFF. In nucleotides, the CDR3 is TGTGCCAGCAGAAGCAGCGGAAGCTCCTACAATGAGCAGTTCTTC.

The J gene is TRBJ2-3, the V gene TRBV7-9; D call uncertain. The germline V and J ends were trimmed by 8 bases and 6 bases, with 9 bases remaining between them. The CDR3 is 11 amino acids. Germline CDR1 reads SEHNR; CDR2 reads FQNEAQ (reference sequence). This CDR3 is CASRSGDTQYF. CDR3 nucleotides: TGTGCCAGCCGGTCCGGGGATACGCAGTATTTT.

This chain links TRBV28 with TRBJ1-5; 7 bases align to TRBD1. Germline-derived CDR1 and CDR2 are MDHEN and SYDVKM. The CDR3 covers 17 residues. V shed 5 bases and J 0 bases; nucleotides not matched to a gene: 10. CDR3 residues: CASSRDRVGYSNQPQHF. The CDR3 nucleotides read TGTGCCAGCAGTCGCGACAGGGTGGGTTATAGCAATCAGCCCCAGCATTTT.

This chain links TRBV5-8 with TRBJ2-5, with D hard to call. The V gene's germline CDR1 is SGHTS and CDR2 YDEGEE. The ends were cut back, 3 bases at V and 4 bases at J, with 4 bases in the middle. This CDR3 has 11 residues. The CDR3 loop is CASSYGETQYF. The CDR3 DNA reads TGTGCCAGCAGCTATGGAGAGACCCAGTACTTC.

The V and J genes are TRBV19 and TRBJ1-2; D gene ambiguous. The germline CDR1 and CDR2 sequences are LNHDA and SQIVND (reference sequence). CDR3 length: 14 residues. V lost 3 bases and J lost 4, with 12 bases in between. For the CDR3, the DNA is TGTGCCAGTAGTATGGGGTTACGGGGCTATGGCTACACCTTC. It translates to CASSMGLRGYGYTF. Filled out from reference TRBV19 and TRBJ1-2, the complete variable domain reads DGGITQSPKYLFRKEGQNVTLSCEQNLNHDAMYWYRQDPGQGLRLIYYSQIVNDFQKGDIAEGYSVSREKKESFPLTVTSAQKNPTAFYLCASSMGLRGYGYTFGSGTRLTVV.

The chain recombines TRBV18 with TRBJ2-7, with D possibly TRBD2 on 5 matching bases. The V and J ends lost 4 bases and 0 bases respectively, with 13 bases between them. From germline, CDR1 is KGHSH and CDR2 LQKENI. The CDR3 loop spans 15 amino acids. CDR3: CASSLAGRISYEQYF. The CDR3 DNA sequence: TGTGCCAGCTCACTGGCGGGCCGGATCTCCTACGAGCAGTACTTC.

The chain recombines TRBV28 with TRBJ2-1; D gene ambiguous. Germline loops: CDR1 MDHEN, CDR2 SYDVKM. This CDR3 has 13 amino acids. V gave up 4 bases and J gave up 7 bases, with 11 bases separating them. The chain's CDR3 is CASSWGVGNEQFF. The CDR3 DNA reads TGTGCCAGCAGTTGGGGTGTTGGGAATGAGCAGTTCTTC.

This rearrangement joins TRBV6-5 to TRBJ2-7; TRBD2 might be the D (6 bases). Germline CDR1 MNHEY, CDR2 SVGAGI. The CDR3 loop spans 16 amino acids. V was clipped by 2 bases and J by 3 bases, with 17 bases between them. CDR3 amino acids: CASSYPRGRGLYEQYF. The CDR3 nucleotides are TGTGCCAGCAGTTACCCTCGGGGACGGGGACTCTACGAGCAGTACTTC.

CDR3 in DNA: TGTGCCAGCTCACCACGGCCTAGCGGGAATCACGAGCAGTACTTC. The encoded protein is CASSPRPSGNHEQYF. The chain recombines TRBV18 with TRBJ2-7, with 9 bases identical to TRBD2. Germline loops: CDR1 KGHSH, CDR2 LQKENI. Germline trimming cut 1 base from V and 5 bases from J; bases unmatched to any gene: 6. The CDR3 has 15 amino acids.

The CDR3 sequence: CASSPVFFRGREDEKLFF. CDR3 DNA sequence: TGTGCCAGCTCACCAGTATTCTTCAGGGGGCGCGAAGATGAAAAACTGTTTTTT. The chain joins TRBV18 to TRBJ1-4, with 8 bases lining up with TRBD1. After removal of 2 bases from V and 6 bases from J, the junction contained 14 bases not matched to a gene. This CDR3 region has 18 residues. The germline V gene has CDR1 KGHSH and CDR2 LQKENI.

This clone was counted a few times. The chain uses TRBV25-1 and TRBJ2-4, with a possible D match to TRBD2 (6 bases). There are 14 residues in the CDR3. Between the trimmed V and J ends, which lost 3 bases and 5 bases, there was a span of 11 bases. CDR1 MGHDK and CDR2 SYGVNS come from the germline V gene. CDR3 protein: CASSEYGLQNIQYF. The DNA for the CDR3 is TGTGCCAGCAGTGAGTACGGACTACAAAACATTCAGTACTTC.

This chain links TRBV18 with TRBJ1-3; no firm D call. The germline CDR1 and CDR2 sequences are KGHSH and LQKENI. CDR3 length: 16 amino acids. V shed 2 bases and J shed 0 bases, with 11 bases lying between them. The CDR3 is CASSPGLTFSGNTIYF. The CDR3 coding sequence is TGTGCCAGCTCACCAGGGTTGACATTCTCTGGAAACACCATATATTTT. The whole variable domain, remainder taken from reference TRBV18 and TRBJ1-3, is NAGVMQNPRHLVRRRGQEARLRCSPMKGHSHVYWYRQLPEEGLKFMVYLQKENIIDESGMPKERFSAEFPKEGPSILRIQQVVRGDSAAYFCASSPGLTFSGNTIYFGEGSWLTVV.

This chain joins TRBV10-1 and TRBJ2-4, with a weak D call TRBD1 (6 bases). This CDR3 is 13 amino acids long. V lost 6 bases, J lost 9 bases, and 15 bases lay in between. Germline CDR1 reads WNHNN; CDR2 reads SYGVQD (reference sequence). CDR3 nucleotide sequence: TGCGCCAGCAGGGGGTGGGGGCAGGGCATTCAGTACTTC. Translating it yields CASRGWGQGIQYF.

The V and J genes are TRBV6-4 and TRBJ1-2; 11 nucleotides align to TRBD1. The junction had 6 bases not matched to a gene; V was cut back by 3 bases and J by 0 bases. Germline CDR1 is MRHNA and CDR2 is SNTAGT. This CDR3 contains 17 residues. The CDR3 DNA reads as TGTGCCAGCAGTGAGGGGGACAGGGGGGATGCTAACTATGGCTACACCTTC. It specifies CASSEGDRGDANYGYTF.

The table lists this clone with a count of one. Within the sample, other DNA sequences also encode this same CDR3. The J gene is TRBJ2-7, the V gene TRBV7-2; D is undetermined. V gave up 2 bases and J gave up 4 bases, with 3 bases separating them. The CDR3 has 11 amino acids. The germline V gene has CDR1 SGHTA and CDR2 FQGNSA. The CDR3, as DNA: TGTGCCAGCAGCTTAAGTTACGAGCAGTACTTC. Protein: CASSLSYEQYF.

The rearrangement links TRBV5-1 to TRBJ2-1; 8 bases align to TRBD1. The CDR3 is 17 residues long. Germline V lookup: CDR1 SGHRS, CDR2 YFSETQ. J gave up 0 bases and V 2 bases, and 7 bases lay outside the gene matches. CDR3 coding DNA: TGCGCCAGCAGCTTCCTTTCAGGGGGCGACTCCTACAATGAGCAGTTCTTC. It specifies CASSFLSGGDSYNEQFF.

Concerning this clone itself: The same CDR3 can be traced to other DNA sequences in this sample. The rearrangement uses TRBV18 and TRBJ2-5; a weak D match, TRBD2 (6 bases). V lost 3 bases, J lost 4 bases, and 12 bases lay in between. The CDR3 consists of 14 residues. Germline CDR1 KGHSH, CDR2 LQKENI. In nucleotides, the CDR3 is TGTGCCAGCTCACCCACCGGGGGTGGAGAGACCCAGTACTTC. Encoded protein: CASSPTGGGETQYF.

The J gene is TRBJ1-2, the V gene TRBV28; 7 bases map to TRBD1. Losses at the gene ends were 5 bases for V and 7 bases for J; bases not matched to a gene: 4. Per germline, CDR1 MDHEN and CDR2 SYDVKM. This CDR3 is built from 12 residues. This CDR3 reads CASSTGVSGYTF. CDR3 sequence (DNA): TGTGCCAGCAGTACAGGGGTGTCTGGCTACACCTTC.

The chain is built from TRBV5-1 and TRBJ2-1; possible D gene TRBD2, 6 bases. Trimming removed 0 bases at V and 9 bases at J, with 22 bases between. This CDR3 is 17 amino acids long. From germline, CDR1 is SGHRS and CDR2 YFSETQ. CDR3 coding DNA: TGCGCCAGCAGCTTGGCCGCGGGGACCCCGGGGAGAGGTGAGCAGTTCTTC. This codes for CASSLAAGTPGRGEQFF.

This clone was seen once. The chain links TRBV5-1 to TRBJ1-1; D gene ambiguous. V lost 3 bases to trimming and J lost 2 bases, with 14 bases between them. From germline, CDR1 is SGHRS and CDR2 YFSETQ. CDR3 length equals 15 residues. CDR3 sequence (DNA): TGCGCCAGCAGCTCCAAGGACCCCGCCAACACTGAAGCTTTCTTT. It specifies CASSSKDPANTEAFF.

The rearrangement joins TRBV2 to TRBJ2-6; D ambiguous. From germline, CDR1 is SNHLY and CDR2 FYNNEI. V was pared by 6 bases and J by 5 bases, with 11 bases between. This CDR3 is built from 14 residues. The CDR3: CASRGTPRANVLTF. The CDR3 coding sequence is TGTGCCAGCAGGGGCACCCCTAGGGCCAACGTCCTGACTTTC.

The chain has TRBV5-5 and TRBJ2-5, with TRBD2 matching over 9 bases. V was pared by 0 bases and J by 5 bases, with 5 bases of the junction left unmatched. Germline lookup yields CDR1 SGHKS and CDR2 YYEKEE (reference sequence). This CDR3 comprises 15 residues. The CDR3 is CASSLGAGGPETQYF. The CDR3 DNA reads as TGTGCCAGCAGCTTGGGAGCGGGAGGCCCGGAGACCCAGTACTTC.

CDR3 residues: CASSPREGAEQYF. The CDR3 coding sequence is TGTGCCAGCAGCCCCCGGGAGGGAGCCGAGCAGTACTTC. The chain links TRBV9 to TRBJ2-7; 8 bases map to TRBD2. V was clipped by 4 bases and J by 6 bases; unmatched bases: 6. CDR3 length: 13 residues. CDR1 is SGDLS and CDR2 is YYNGEE in the germline V gene.

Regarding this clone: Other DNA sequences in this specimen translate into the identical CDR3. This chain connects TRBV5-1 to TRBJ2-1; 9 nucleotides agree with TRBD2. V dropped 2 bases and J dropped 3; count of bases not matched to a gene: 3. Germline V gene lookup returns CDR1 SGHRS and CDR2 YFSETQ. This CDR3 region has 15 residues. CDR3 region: CASSLLAGSYNEQFF. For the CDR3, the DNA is TGCGCCAGCAGCTTACTAGCGGGTAGCTACAATGAGCAGTTCTTC.